This T cell receptor beta chain originates from a study of CD4+ T cells in melanoma. Looked up from germline, CDR1 is SEHNR and CDR2 is FQNEAQ (reference sequence). V was pared by 4 bases and J by 4 bases, with 20 bases between. The CDR3 spans 16 residues. Study conclusions and caveats: Neoantigen-specific CD4+ T cells in melanoma reportedly had diverse differentiation states. CD8+ T cell, macrophage and B cell function reportedly correlated with neoantigen-specific CD4+ T cells.

This clone is labeled medium-sized. Its antigen is as yet unknown. The repertoire was sequenced with immunoSEQ multiplex PCR; TCRdb's copy has only in-frame clones and lacks some. The data show some 4,000 clones, over 65% seen once. The sample was cells from a culture (not recorded whether cultured in vitro). The source of this sequence is a human donor with melanoma. The chain employs TRBV7-9 and TRBJ2-7; weak D call: TRBD1 (6 bases). This CDR3 reads CASSSPGGRGFYEQYF. The CDR3 DNA is TGTGCCAGCAGCTCCCCCGGTGGCAGGGGCTTTTACGAGCAGTACTTC.